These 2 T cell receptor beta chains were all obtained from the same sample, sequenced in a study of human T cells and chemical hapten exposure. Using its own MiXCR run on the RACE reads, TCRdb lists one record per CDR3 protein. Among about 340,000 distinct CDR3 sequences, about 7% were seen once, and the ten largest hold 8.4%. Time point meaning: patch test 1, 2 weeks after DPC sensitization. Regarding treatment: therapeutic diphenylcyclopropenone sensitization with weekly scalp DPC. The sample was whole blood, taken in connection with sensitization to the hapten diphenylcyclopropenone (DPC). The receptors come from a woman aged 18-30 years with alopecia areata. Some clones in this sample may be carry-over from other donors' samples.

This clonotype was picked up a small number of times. CDR3 protein: CASSQDSQGPENTEAFF. In nucleotides, the CDR3 is TGCGCCAGCAGCCAAGATTCTCAGGGCCCAGAGAACACTGAAGCTTTCTTT. The V gene is TRBV4-1, the J gene TRBJ1-1; D possibly corresponds to TRBD1 (5 bases). Trimming removed 0 bases from V and 1 base from J, with 15 bases in between. This CDR3 region has 17 residues. CDR1 and CDR2 from the germline V gene are MGHRA and YSYEKL.

CDR3 DNA: TGTGCCAGCAGAGAGGACAGTATCTATGGCTACACCTTC. Translating it yields CASREDSIYGYTF. The chain has TRBV6-2 or TRBV6-3 and TRBJ1-2; D might be TRBD1 (6 bases). From germline, CDR1 is MNHEY and CDR2 SVGEGT. The CDR3 spans 13 residues. The V and J ends lost 6 bases and 4 bases respectively, with 12 bases between them.